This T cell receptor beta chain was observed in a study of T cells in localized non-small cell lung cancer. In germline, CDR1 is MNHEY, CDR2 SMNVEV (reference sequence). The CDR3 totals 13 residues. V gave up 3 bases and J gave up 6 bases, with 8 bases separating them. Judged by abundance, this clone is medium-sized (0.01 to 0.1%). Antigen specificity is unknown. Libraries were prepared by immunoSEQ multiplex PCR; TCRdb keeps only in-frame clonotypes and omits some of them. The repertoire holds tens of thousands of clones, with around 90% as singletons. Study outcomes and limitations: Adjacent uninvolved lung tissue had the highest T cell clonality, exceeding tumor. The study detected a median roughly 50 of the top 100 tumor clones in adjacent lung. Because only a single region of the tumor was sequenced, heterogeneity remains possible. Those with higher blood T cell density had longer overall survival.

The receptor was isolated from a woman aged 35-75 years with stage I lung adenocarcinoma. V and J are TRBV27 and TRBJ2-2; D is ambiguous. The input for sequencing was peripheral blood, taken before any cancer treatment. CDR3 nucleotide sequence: TGTGCCAGCAGTTTGCCTCGGGCCGGGGAGCTGTTTTTT. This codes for CASSLPRAGELFF.